This T cell receptor beta chain appears in the sequencing data of a study of CD8+ T cells in alopecia areata. Study-level points and caveats: Sequence data from scalp samples additionally include resident alphabeta T cells of normal skin. It was lesional scalp, especially alopecia totalis/universalis, that showed higher clonality than normal scalp. TCR sharing was clearer in mice than between patients, perhaps partly owing to patient HLA diversity.

Extraction and reverse transcription of RNA yielded cDNA as the sequencing template. Produced via immunoSEQ multiplex PCR; TCRdb's table is partial and in-frame only. In the table there are 140,000 to 150,000 clones, more than 55% of which are singletons. This clone was counted only a few times. The antigen is not known. The CDR3 sequence is 16 residues long. Trimming removed 3 bases from V and 3 bases from J, with 18 bases in between. Germline V gene sequence: CDR1 SQVTM, CDR2 ANQGSEA. The origin of this receptor is a human donor in good health. The sequencing sample was made of CD8+ T cells sorted from blood. The J gene is TRBJ2-1, the V gene TRBV29-1, with D perhaps assigned TRBD1 or TRBD2 (5 bases each). The CDR3 is CSVEGVADLGYNEQFF. The CDR3 nucleotides read TGCAGCGTTGAGGGGGTAGCCGACCTGGGCTACAATGAGCAGTTCTTC.